The 26 T cell receptor beta chains below all came from one sample that was sequenced in a study of cytomegalovirus exposure and HLA in healthy donors. The PCR made use of 60 Vbeta and 13 Jbeta primers. Assay used: immunoSEQ multiplex PCR; TCRdb lists only in-frame clones, some missing. This table has roughly 100,000 clones, around 77% appearing once. Sequenced sample: PBMCs. These receptors were obtained from a man aged 50-60 years in good health and CMV-seropositive.

This rearrangement joins TRBV27 to TRBJ1-5; 9 bases line up with TRBD1. The CDR3 length is 14 residues. The germline gives CDR1 MNHEY, CDR2 SMNVEV (reference sequence). V was clipped by 5 bases and J by 4 bases; unmatched bases: 3. The CDR3 spells CASSLGQGNQPQHF. The CDR3 DNA follows: TGTGCCAGCAGTCTGGGACAGGGAAATCAGCCCCAGCATTTT.

This chain connects TRBV4-2 to TRBJ2-3, with 8 bases lining up with TRBD1. Per germline, CDR1 LGHNA and CDR2 YNFKEQ. V lost 5 bases to trimming and J lost 2 bases; unmatched junction nucleotides: 15. The CDR3 is made up of 18 amino acids. CDR3 in amino acids: CASSSPPRRDRLTDTQYF. For the CDR3, the DNA is TGTGCCAGCAGCTCACCCCCGCGACGGGACAGGCTCACAGATACGCAGTATTTT.

The chain recombines TRBV5-6 with TRBJ1-5; 8 bases fit TRBD1. From germline, CDR1 is SGHDT and CDR2 YYEEEE. Germline trimming cut 4 bases from V and 6 bases from J; bases unmatched to any gene: 9. The CDR3 has 15 amino acids. The CDR3 is CASSKRQGASQPQHF. The CDR3 DNA reads as TGTGCCAGCAGCAAACGCCAGGGGGCGAGTCAGCCCCAGCATTTT.

The rearrangement links TRBV11-2 to TRBJ2-3; TRBD1 is a possible D gene (6 bases). The CDR3 is 16 residues long. Per germline, CDR1 SGHAT and CDR2 FQNNGV. Trimming cost V 8 bases and J 1 base, with 19 bases left between them. Here the CDR3 reads CASASWGQGGTDTQYF. In DNA, the CDR3 is TGTGCCAGCGCGTCATGGGGACAAGGGGGCACAGATACGCAGTATTTT.

This clone showed up just once. The rearrangement links TRBV11-2 to TRBJ2-5; maybe TRBD1 (6 bases). The DNA matches TRBJ2-7 better at its end, which makes the J call doubtful. Germline V CDR1 and CDR2: SGHAT, FQNNGV. The CDR3 is 15 amino acids. The CDR3 loop is CASSLDRAGVLEQYF. In DNA, the CDR3 is TGTGCCAGCAGCTTAGATAGGGCAGGGGTTCTCGAGCAGTACTTC.

The CDR3 reads CASSFTGGWEETQYF. CDR3 bases: TGTGCCAGCAGCTTCACGGGTGGGTGGGAAGAGACCCAGTACTTC. The chain has TRBV7-3 and TRBJ2-5; D uncertain. Looked up from germline, CDR1 is SGHTA and CDR2 is FQGTGA. V shed 3 bases and J shed 3 bases, with 14 bases lying between them. The length of the CDR3 is 15 residues.

This chain connects TRBV5-1 to TRBJ1-1; 8 bases fit TRBD1. Germline-derived CDR1 and CDR2 are SGHRS and YFSETQ. CDR3 length equals 17 residues. The V and J ends lost 2 bases and 1 base, in that order; junction bases with no gene match: 10. The CDR3: CASSFGDRTASNTEAFF. CDR3 nucleotides: TGCGCCAGCAGCTTTGGGGACAGGACCGCCTCGAACACTGAAGCTTTCTTT.

This clone was detected once. The chain couples TRBV2 to TRBJ2-5, with TRBD2 matching 11 bases. Germline CDR1 is SNHLY and CDR2 is FYNNEI. The CDR3 runs to 14 residues. J was trimmed by 7 bases and V by 1 base; bases with no gene match: 2. The CDR3 here is CASSEGTSGLTQYF. The CDR3 DNA follows: TGTGCCAGCAGTGAAGGGACTAGCGGGCTGACCCAGTACTTC.

The chain is built from TRBV4-2 and TRBJ2-3; TRBD2 matches 13 bases. The CDR3 loop spans 19 amino acids. The germline V gene has CDR1 LGHNA and CDR2 YNFKEQ. With 0 bases clipped from V and 0 bases from J, the junction kept 6 bases outside the gene matches. As DNA, the CDR3 is TGTGCCAGCAGCCAAGACGGGACTAGCGGGGTGCCTAGCACAGATACGCAGTATTTT. It specifies CASSQDGTSGVPSTDTQYF.

This sequence joins TRBV6-6 and TRBJ2-5; the match to TRBD1 covers 8 bases. Trimming removed 5 bases from V and 5 bases from J; junction bases left unmatched: 7. CDR1 MNHNY and CDR2 SVGAGI come from the germline V gene (reference sequence). CDR3 size: 14 residues. CDR3 residues: CASSPEGQAETQYF. The CDR3 bases are TGTGCCAGCAGTCCAGAGGGACAGGCGGAGACCCAGTACTTC.

The CDR3 sequence: CSVDSGGKLREARTDTQYF. The CDR3 coding sequence is TGCAGCGTTGATTCGGGAGGTAAGTTGCGGGAGGCCCGCACAGATACGCAGTATTTT. The chain carries TRBV29-1 and TRBJ2-3, with 8 bases identical to TRBD2. Germline trimming cut 3 bases from V and 1 base from J; bases unmatched to any gene: 18. CDR1 is SQVTM, CDR2 ANQGSEA, per germline. CDR3 size: 19 residues.

The rearrangement joins TRBV29-1 to TRBJ2-2; possibly TRBD2 for D (5 bases). The germline CDR1 and CDR2 sequences are SQVTM and ANQGSEA. The CDR3 runs to 11 residues. Trimming removed 3 bases from V and 6 bases from J, with 5 bases in between. CDR3 amino acids: CSVERAGELFF. DNA of the CDR3: TGCAGCGTTGAGAGGGCCGGGGAGCTGTTTTTT.

The chain couples TRBV7-2 to TRBJ2-1; a possible D gene is TRBD1 (6 bases). The CDR3 extends over 14 amino acids. V dropped 5 bases and J dropped 3 bases, with 11 bases sitting between them. Germline-derived CDR1 and CDR2 are SGHTA and FQGNSA. In nucleotides, the CDR3 is TGTGCCAGCAGCCCGGGACACCTCTACAATGAGCAGTTCTTC. Translating it yields CASSPGHLYNEQFF.

Regarding this clone: The junction departs from germline at one end; a sequencing error may be responsible. This sequence joins TRBV25-1 and TRBJ2-1; D is uncertain. From germline, CDR1 is MGHDK and CDR2 SYGVNS. The CDR3 runs 11 residues. The CDR3 protein is CASTEGSEQFF. CDR3 sequence (DNA): TGTGCCAGCACTGAAGGTAGTGAGCAGTTCTTC.

The chain has TRBV7-3 and TRBJ2-3; 7 bases agree with TRBD1. This CDR3 spans 15 amino acids. V gave up 5 bases and J gave up 2 bases; unmatched junction bases: 7. CDR1 SGHTA and CDR2 FQGTGA come from the germline V gene. CDR3 residues: CASSVDRANTDTQYF. The CDR3 bases are TGTGCCAGCAGCGTCGACAGGGCCAACACAGATACGCAGTATTTT.

The chain combines TRBV13 with TRBJ1-2; 9 bases line up with TRBD1. CDR3 length equals 14 residues. Losses at the gene ends were 3 bases for V and 6 bases for J; bases not matched to a gene: 5. CDR1 is PRHDT, CDR2 FYEKMQ, per germline (reference sequence). The CDR3 DNA follows: TGTGCCAGCAGCTTGGACAGGGGTTCGGATGGCTACACCTTC. Translating gives CASSLDRGSDGYTF.

V gene TRBV6-5 combines with J gene TRBJ2-1, with 7 bases fitting TRBD2. V lost 7 bases, J lost 0 bases, and 6 bases stayed unmatched. Germline V gene data show CDR1 as MNHEY and CDR2 as SVGAGI. The CDR3 sequence is 15 residues long. The CDR3 DNA follows: TGTGCCAGCAATACAGCGGGAAGCTCCTACAATGAGCAGTTCTTC. Translation gives CASNTAGSSYNEQFF.

V is TRBV4-3 and J is TRBJ1-2; D is unresolved. The CDR3 has 15 amino acids. Germline V gene lookup returns CDR1 LGHNA and CDR2 YSLEER. Trimming removed 0 bases at V and 3 bases at J, with 11 bases between. CDR3 amino acids: CASSQDYGRDYGYTF. Written as DNA, the CDR3 is TGCGCCAGCAGCCAAGATTATGGCCGGGACTATGGCTACACCTTC.

Turning to this clone: A read error may account for a junction end that differs from germline. The chain employs TRBV27 and TRBJ2-1, with D possibly matching TRBD1 (5 bases). Germline assignment: CDR1 MNHEY and CDR2 SMNVEV (reference sequence). CDR3 length equals 13 residues. In DNA, the CDR3 is TGTGCCGGCAGTCCCGCAGGGTCCAATGAGCAGTTCTTC. Translated, it gives CAGSPAGSNEQFF.

The chain has TRBV7-9 and TRBJ1-1; D is undetermined. This CDR3 spans 15 amino acids. Trimming shortened V by 2 bases and J by 1 base, and 11 bases separated the two germline ends. Germline CDR1 SEHNR, CDR2 FQNEAQ (reference sequence). The CDR3 nucleotides are TGTGCCAGCAGCTTATTGTCAGGCCAGAACACTGAAGCTTTCTTT. It encodes CASSLLSGQNTEAFF.

The J gene is TRBJ2-2, the V gene TRBV27; TRBD1 might be the D (6 bases). Trimming stripped 4 bases from V and 9 bases from J, with 21 bases between. Per germline, CDR1 MNHEY and CDR2 SMNVEV (reference sequence). The CDR3 covers 16 residues. Written as DNA, the CDR3 is TGTGCCAGCAGTTCCCGGGACACAGAAAGTCACCGGGAGCTGTTTTTT. Its protein is CASSSRDTESHRELFF.

About this clone: Other DNA sequences in this sample translate to the same CDR3. The CDR3 DNA reads as TGCGCCAGCAGTGGAGGGAGCTCCTACGAGCAGTACTTC. Translating it yields CASSGGSSYEQYF. The chain carries TRBV5-1 and TRBJ2-7; possibly TRBD2 for D (6 bases). This CDR3 spans 13 amino acids. Germline CDR1 and CDR2: SGHRS and YFSETQ. V was cut by 5 bases and J by 0 bases, with 9 bases left in between.

This sequence joins TRBV7-8 and TRBJ2-5, with a possible D match to TRBD2 (6 bases). The DNA end is more similar to TRBJ2-7, so the J call may be wrong. The CDR3 sequence is 15 residues long. Germline CDR1 SGHVS, CDR2 FQNEAQ. The CDR3 sequence is CASSLLEGGTYEQYF. CDR3 bases: TGTGCCAGCAGCTTACTGGAGGGAGGCACCTACGAGCAGTACTTC.

This chain links TRBV6-1 with TRBJ2-1, with TRBD2 matching 12 bases. Germline V gene lookup returns CDR1 MNHNS and CDR2 SASEGT. This CDR3 spans 15 amino acids. Losses at the gene ends were 5 bases for V and 8 bases for J; bases not matched to a gene: 7. The CDR3 protein is CASSSRTSGNDEQFF. Here the CDR3 DNA reads TGTGCCAGCAGTTCCCGGACTAGCGGGAACGATGAGCAGTTCTTC.

V usage is TRBV7-6 and J usage is TRBJ2-2; TRBD2 matches 13 bases. This CDR3 is 17 amino acids long. The germline V gene has CDR1 SGHVS and CDR2 FNYEAQ. J was trimmed by 3 bases and V by 8 bases; bases with no gene match: 9. The CDR3 loop reads CASAGTSGIIDTGELFF. In nucleotides, the CDR3 is TGTGCCAGCGCCGGGACTAGCGGGATTATTGACACCGGGGAGCTGTTTTTT.

The chain has TRBV4-1 and TRBJ2-5; D may be TRBD2 (5 bases). This CDR3 region has 14 residues. Germline V gives CDR1 MGHRA, CDR2 YSYEKL. V lost 1 base and J lost 2, with 8 bases in between. DNA of the CDR3: TGCGCCAGCAGCCAAGCCGGGGTGCAAGAGACCCAGTACTTC. This sequence encodes CASSQAGVQETQYF.